These 32 T cell receptor delta chains share one sample of origin, sequenced in a study of gamma-delta chains in newborns, infants, children. TCRdb reanalyzed the reads using CATT. The table shows 9,000 to 13,000 delta-chain clones, with less than 4.5% occurring only once. Sequencing was carried out using blood. Source of these receptors: a child who was a newborn, infant or young child, either healthy, febrile or measles-vaccinated (not recorded which).

The sample holds a few counts of this clone. The chain couples TRDV1 to TRDJ1; TRDD3 matches at 7 bases. The J segment lost 10 bases and the V segment lost 2 bases, leaving 22 bases of the junction unmatched. The V gene's germline CDR1 is TSWWSYY and CDR2 QGS. The CDR3 runs to 18 residues. CDR3 bases: TGTGCTCTTGGGGAATCCTGCGGGTCCCTATGGAATGGGGGAAGACTCATCTTT. The encoded protein is CALGESCGSLWNGGRLIF.

In the case of this clone: Being one base from a much bigger clone, this may be a read error. Additional DNA sequences in this sample encode the identical CDR3. This chain joins TRDV2 and TRDJ1; D is possibly TRDD3 (6 bases). The V end was cut by 0 bases, the J end by 0 bases, with 10 bases between. There are 15 residues in the CDR3. Germline CDR1 is GEAIGNYY and CDR2 is EKD. The DNA for the CDR3 is TGTGCCTGTGACACCGTGGGGGGTGACACCGATAAACTCATCTTT. As protein: CACDTVGGDTDKLIF.

In its sample, this clone was seen a few times. The genes are TRDV3 and TRDJ2, with 10 positions matching TRDD3. CDR1 and CDR2 from the germline V gene are TVYSNPD and GDNSRS (reference sequence). The CDR3 consists of 17 residues. With 2 bases clipped from V and 3 bases from J, the junction kept 12 bases outside the gene matches. CDR3 DNA: TGTGCCTTTGGGGGAACGTACTGGGGGATTATGACAGCACAACTCTTCTTT. Protein product: CAFGGTYWGIMTAQLFF.

This clone is medium-sized. The V and J genes are TRDV2 and TRDJ2, with 7 nucleotides matching TRDD3. CDR1 GEAIGNYY and CDR2 EKD come from the germline V gene. The trim removed 2 bases at V and 0 bases at J, leaving 8 bases unmatched. The CDR3 extends over 17 amino acids. CDR3 region: CACDRLGARSLTAQLFF. The CDR3 coding sequence is TGTGCCTGTGACAGGCTGGGGGCTAGATCTTTGACAGCACAACTCTTCTTT.

This clone was seen a few times. The chain has TRDV1 and TRDJ1; D is possibly TRDD2 (6 bases). The germline V and J ends were trimmed by 2 bases and 8 bases, with 18 bases remaining between them. The CDR3 loop spans 15 amino acids. Germline loops: CDR1 TSWWSYY, CDR2 QGS. CDR3 DNA: TGTGCTCTTGGGGAATGGAGCTCCTTCCCTCCCAAACTCATCTTT. Its protein is CALGEWSSFPPKLIF.

To note about this clone: Mismatch with germline at one junction end may stem from a read error. The chain uses TRDV2 and TRDJ1; TRDD3 matches 8 bases. In germline, CDR1 is GEAIGNYY, CDR2 EKD. This CDR3 has 14 amino acids. CDR3 nucleotides: TGTGCCTGTGGCACCGTGGGGGATGCCGATAAACTCATCTTT. Amino acids: CACGTVGDADKLIF.

This clone ranks as medium-sized (0.01 to 0.1%). DNA for the CDR3: TGTGCAGCAGGTGGTAACACCGATAAACTCATCTTT. Amino acids: CAAGGNTDKLIF. This sequence joins TRAV29/DV5 and TRDJ1, with D hard to call. CDR1 is NSMFDY and CDR2 is ISSIKDK in the germline V gene. This CDR3 is built from 12 residues. The V end was cut by 4 bases, the J end by 0 bases, with 7 bases between.

This clone has a handful of counts. Other nucleotide sequences from this sample produce the same CDR3. The chain employs TRDV1 and TRDJ2, with D hard to call. With 1 base removed from V and 2 bases from J, the gap between germline ends came to 14 bases. Germline-derived CDR1 and CDR2 are TSWWSYY and QGS. This CDR3 is built from 17 residues. This CDR3 reads CALGEPVQKSLTAQLFF. In DNA, the CDR3 is TGTGCTCTTGGGGAACCGGTTCAAAAGTCGTTGACAGCACAACTCTTCTTT.

To note about this clone: One junction end disagrees with the germline gene, perhaps due to a read error. The J gene is TRDJ3, the V gene TRDV2; 8 bases fit TRDD3. CDR1 and CDR2 (germline): GEAIGNYY, EKD. The CDR3 loop spans 18 amino acids. CDR3 sequence reads: CACGTAGIQSWDTRQMFF. The CDR3 DNA is TGTGCCTGTGGCACCGCGGGGATACAGTCCTGGGACACCCGACAGATGTTTTTC.

On this clone: This DNA's translation differs at residue 3 from TCRdb's protein, which comes from a much larger clone; a read error is likely, and the protein shown is translated from the DNA. The genes are TRDV3 and TRDJ1, with D perhaps matching TRDD2 (5 bases). CDR1 is TVYSNPD and CDR2 is GDNSRS in the germline V gene (reference sequence). This CDR3 region has 15 residues. The germline V and J ends were trimmed by 5 bases and 0 bases, with 19 bases remaining between them. This CDR3 is CALGPIHLYTDKLIF. In DNA form, the CDR3 reads TGTGCCCTTGGTCCTATTCACCTGTACACCGATAAACTCATCTTT.

This clone was detected only a few times. V usage is TRDV1 and J usage is TRDJ1; 13 bases map to TRDD3. The CDR3 length is 26 residues. J was trimmed by 5 bases and V by 2 bases; bases with no gene match: 35. In germline, CDR1 is TSWWSYY, CDR2 QGS. The CDR3 sequence is CALGELGPGAKGYRSYWGIRLDKLIF. The CDR3 DNA reads as TGTGCTCTTGGGGAATTAGGCCCCGGGGCCAAGGGCTACAGGTCCTACTGGGGGATACGCCTTGATAAACTCATCTTT.

In its sample, this clone ranks as medium-sized. The V call is TRDV2, the J call TRDJ2, with 7 bases aligning to TRDD3. This CDR3 contains 20 residues. Trimming at V came to 3 bases and at J to 0 bases, leaving 18 bases not matched to a gene. Germline-derived CDR1 and CDR2 are GEAIGNYY and EKD. CDR3 sequence: CACDPVLRGGSPPLTAQLFF. The CDR3 nucleotides read TGTGCCTGTGACCCTGTTTTGAGGGGGGGATCTCCTCCTTTGACAGCACAACTCTTCTTT.

Only a few counts were recorded for this clone. The chain recombines TRDV2 with TRDJ3, with 7 nucleotides matching TRDD3. In germline, CDR1 is GEAIGNYY, CDR2 EKD. This CDR3 spans 20 amino acids. Trimming took 3 bases from V and 0 from J; bases not matched to a gene: 13. Here the CDR3 reads CACDDSWGLTSSWDTRQMFF. CDR3 DNA: TGTGCCTGTGACGACTCCTGGGGGCTAACCAGCTCCTGGGACACCCGACAGATGTTTTTC.

This clone was counted a few times. The chain uses TRDV3 and TRDJ1; TRDD3 matches at 8 bases. CDR1 and CDR2 (germline): TVYSNPD, GDNSRS (reference sequence). The CDR3 length is 18 residues. The J segment lost 3 bases and the V segment lost 1 base, leaving 19 bases of the junction unmatched. Here the CDR3 DNA reads TGTGCCTTTAACTACGGTTACTGGGGGTTATCGTGGGCCGATAAACTCATCTTT. Its translation: CAFNYGYWGLSWADKLIF.

Although no V gene was called, TRDJ1 is the J gene; the D call TRDD3 from the table was never checked on the DNA. This CDR3 spans 21 amino acids. The CDR3 DNA reads TGTGCTCTGCGCCTAGGGGGGCAGGTTCCTACCTGGGGGATACGAGCCGATAAACTCATCTTT. Translating gives CALRLGGQVPTWGIRADKLIF.

The sample holds a few counts of this clone. The chain has TRDV3 and TRDJ1; no reliable D call. CDR1 is TVYSNPD, CDR2 GDNSRS, per germline (reference sequence). This CDR3 has 13 amino acids. V was cut by 1 base and J by 2 bases, with 11 bases left in between. The CDR3, as DNA: TGTGCCTTTATAGTTAGCCCGACCGATAAACTCATCTTT. Protein: CAFIVSPTDKLIF.

J is TRDJ3 and V is TRDV2; the match to TRDD3 covers 8 bases. The germline gives CDR1 GEAIGNYY, CDR2 EKD. The CDR3 loop spans 18 amino acids. V shed 0 bases and J 1 base; nucleotides not matched to a gene: 4. The CDR3, as DNA: TGTGCCTGTGACACCGTGGGGGATCGTTCCTGGGACACCCGACAGATGTTTTTC. It is translated as CACDTVGDRSWDTRQMFF.

This clone appeared a few times. The gene calls are TRDV1 and TRDJ1; 12 nucleotides match TRDD3. The germline V gene encodes CDR1 TSWWSYY and CDR2 QGS. This CDR3 contains 21 residues. Losses at the gene ends were 2 bases for V and 0 bases for J; bases not matched to a gene: 16. CDR3: CALGECAGPTGGYLYTDKLIF. The CDR3 DNA reads as TGTGCTCTTGGGGAATGCGCCGGGCCTACTGGGGGATACCTGTACACCGATAAACTCATCTTT.

This clone occurred a few times. This sequence joins TRDV1 and TRDJ1; D might be TRDD3 (6 bases). Germline V gene data show CDR1 as TSWWSYY and CDR2 as QGS. This CDR3 has 16 amino acids. The DNA for the CDR3 is TGTGCCCTGGCCCCGGGTTGGGGGGTGATCACCGATAAACTCATCTTT. It codes for CALAPGWGVITDKLIF.

V gene TRDV1 combines with J gene TRDJ3; the D call may be TRDD1 or TRDD2 (5 bases each). Germline-derived CDR1 and CDR2 are TSWWSYY and QGS. The CDR3 consists of 21 residues. V lost 0 bases and J lost 0, with 18 bases in between. CDR3: CALGELGLRNLSSWDTRQMFF. Written as DNA, the CDR3 is TGTGCTCTTGGGGAACTTGGCCTACGAAATCTAAGCTCCTGGGACACCCGACAGATGTTTTTC.

There are a few counts of this clone. This sequence is one base from a far larger clone and is likely a read error. The chain is built from TRDV2 and TRDJ3; 12 bases align to TRDD3. The CDR3 covers 20 residues. Germline CDR1 GEAIGNYY, CDR2 EKD. The CDR3 reads CACDPLLGDTPSWGTRQMFF. The DNA for the CDR3 is TGTGCCTGTGACCCTCTACTGGGGGATACACCCTCCTGGGGCACCCGACAGATGTTTTTC.

This clone is classed as medium-sized. The chain carries TRDV1 and TRDJ1; 9 bases align to TRDD3. Looked up from germline, CDR1 is TSWWSYY and CDR2 is QGS. The trim removed 4 bases at V and 0 bases at J, leaving 21 bases unmatched. The CDR3 covers 21 residues. The CDR3 here is CALGALPNELLGDQYTDKLIF. As DNA, the CDR3 is TGTGCTCTTGGGGCGCTTCCCAATGAGTTACTGGGGGACCAGTACACCGATAAACTCATCTTT.

This clone was counted between two and nine times. This rearrangement joins TRDV1 to TRDJ1; a weak D match, TRDD2 (7 bases). Germline assignment: CDR1 TSWWSYY and CDR2 QGS. The ends were cut back, 3 bases at V and 4 bases at J, with 30 bases in the middle. This CDR3 region has 20 residues. The CDR3 loop is CALGDPSLPRGMGGIDKLIF. In DNA form, the CDR3 reads TGTGCTCTTGGGGACCCTAGCCTTCCTCGAGGAATGGGGGGCATCGATAAACTCATCTTT.

This chain links TRDV1 with TRDJ1; D is ambiguous. Germline loops: CDR1 TSWWSYY, CDR2 QGS. V lost 5 bases and J lost 3, with 19 bases in between. CDR3 length equals 16 residues. CDR3 region: CALGNYVFKGADKLIF. In DNA form, the CDR3 reads TGTGCTCTTGGGAACTACGTTTTCAAAGGAGCCGATAAACTCATCTTT.

This clone has only a few counts. This chain connects TRDV1 to TRDJ1; 7 bases are a match to TRDD3. Germline V gives CDR1 TSWWSYY, CDR2 QGS. After removal of 0 bases from V and 0 bases from J, the junction contained 28 bases not matched to a gene. The CDR3 consists of 24 residues. CDR3: CALGELVAPPKGWGSAPYTDKLIF. In DNA form, the CDR3 reads TGTGCTCTTGGGGAACTCGTGGCCCCCCCGAAAGGCTGGGGGTCAGCCCCGTACACCGATAAACTCATCTTT.

This chain connects TRDV1 to TRDJ1, with D uncertain. The V and J ends lost 0 bases and 8 bases respectively, with 19 bases between them. The CDR3 length is 16 residues. CDR1 TSWWSYY and CDR2 QGS come from the germline V gene. The CDR3: CALGELSTRGNPKLIF. In DNA, the CDR3 is TGTGCTCTTGGGGAACTCTCGACCCGAGGGAACCCAAAACTCATCTTT.

This clone was recorded a few times. The J gene is TRDJ1, the V gene TRDV1; D is unclear. The assigned J gene may be wrong: the sequence end matches TRDJ2 better. In germline, CDR1 is TSWWSYY, CDR2 QGS. This CDR3 comprises 16 residues. The CDR3 nucleotides are TGTGCTCTTGGATCGGCCCCTATCCAATTGACAGCACAACTCTTCTTT. Translated, it gives CALGSAPIQLTAQLFF.

This clone came up a few times. The TCRdb protein comes from a much larger clone and disagrees with this DNA's translation at residue 11, likely due to a read error; the protein given here is derived from the DNA. The chain carries TRDV2 and TRDJ1, with TRDD3 matching 7 bases. V lost 4 bases to trimming and J lost 0 bases; unmatched junction nucleotides: 13. The CDR3 extends over 17 amino acids. Germline CDR1 reads GEAIGNYY; CDR2 reads EKD. In DNA form, the CDR3 reads TGTGCCTGTGATAACGTCGAGGGATACAAGGACACCGATAAACTCATCTTT. This gives the protein CACDNVEGYKDTDKLIF.

This clone was detected only a few times. The chain uses TRDV3 and TRDJ1; 10 bases fit TRDD3. V was clipped by 3 bases and J by 0 bases; unmatched bases: 13. Germline-derived CDR1 and CDR2 are TVYSNPD and GDNSRS (reference sequence). This CDR3 is built from 17 residues. The chain's CDR3 is CAFGNWGIPIYTDKLIF. The CDR3 DNA reads TGTGCCTTCGGGAACTGGGGGATTCCCATATACACCGATAAACTCATCTTT.

For this clone: This may be a read error, as it is one base from a much larger clone. The sample holds other DNA sequences that translate to the same CDR3. The genes are TRDV2 and TRDJ3, with 8 bases aligning to TRDD3. The V gene end was trimmed by 0 bases and the J gene end by 0 bases; junction bases not matched to a gene: 6. The germline V gene has CDR1 GEAIGNYY and CDR2 EKD. The CDR3 is 19 residues long. CDR3 sequence: CACDTVLGASSWDTRQMFF. In DNA, the CDR3 is TGTGCCTGTGACACCGTACTGGGGGCGAGCTCCTGGGACACCCGACAGATGTTTTTC.

This chain uses TRDV1 with TRDJ2, with D hard to call. CDR1 and CDR2 from the germline V gene are TSWWSYY and QGS. V shed 0 bases and J shed 10 bases, with 21 bases lying between them. The CDR3 runs 17 residues. The CDR3 is CALGELELRGVGEQLFF. The CDR3 DNA reads as TGTGCTCTTGGGGAACTAGAGTTGCGGGGCGTAGGAGAACAACTCTTCTTT.

This clone was counted a few times. The chain couples TRDV2 to TRDJ3; D may be TRDD3 (6 bases). CDR3 size: 19 residues. Trimming left V 1 base short and J 0 bases short, with 15 bases between. Germline CDR1 is GEAIGNYY and CDR2 is EKD. The CDR3 sequence: CACDTSGASDSWDTRQMFF. CDR3 DNA sequence: TGTGCCTGTGACACGTCTGGGGCCAGTGACTCCTGGGACACCCGACAGATGTTTTTC.